Here is one T cell receptor beta chain with its context. Its antigen is unidentified. This table comes from immunoSEQ multiplex PCR, and its TCRdb copy is limited to in-frame clones, with some not included. The top ten hold roughly 7.7% of the sample, which has about 120,000 clones, around 84% seen once. CDR3 length: 13 amino acids. CDR1 SGHAT and CDR2 FQNNGV come from the germline V gene. With 5 bases removed from V and 7 bases from J, the gap between germline ends came to 12 bases. These data originate in a study of T cell responses to AZD1222 COVID-19 vaccine. Study results and caveats: Spike-wide vaccine-associated CD4 TCRs dominated at 160-218 and 743-854. Most donors were white British, females outnumbered males, and clonal diversity was possibly underestimated. Spike-specific TCR repertoires showed rising breadth and depth after two AZD1222 doses. Every sample of the repertoires postdated the peak T cell response.

J is TRBJ2-1 and V is TRBV11-2, with no clear D. The receptor was derived from an adult in good health. The input for sequencing was peripheral blood, taken on day 0 of AZD1222 vaccination. The CDR3 coding sequence is TGTGCCAGCAGCCAGCCCCACGGGAATGAGCAGTTCTTC. Translation gives CASSQPHGNEQFF.